Shown below are 23 T cell receptor beta chains from a single sample sequenced in a study of T cells in Graves' hyperthyroidism and ophthalmopathy. TCR beta CDR3 regions were amplified from RNA. TCR CDR3 underwent first-round RT-PCR with the HTBI primer set. Each CDR3 protein gets one entry after TCRdb re-called the multiplex PCR reads with MiXCR. The sample shows more than 100,000 distinct CDR3 sequences, about 45% of them seen only once. Sequenced sample: blood. The source of these receptors is a man in his forties or fifties with Graves' hyperthyroidism.

The rearrangement joins TRBV19 to TRBJ1-6; 8 positions agree with TRBD1. Germline V gene lookup returns CDR1 LNHDA and CDR2 SQIVND (reference sequence). Trimming cost V 0 bases and J 4 bases; bases outside gene matches: 2. This CDR3 comprises 16 residues. The CDR3 loop reads CASSIDTGGYNSPLHF. The CDR3 coding sequence is TGTGCCAGTAGTATAGATACAGGGGGTTATAATTCACCCCTCCACTTT.

This clonotype was observed a handful of times. A junction boundary mismatches the germline segment, possibly from a read error. The V call is TRBV2, the J call TRBJ2-3; the match to TRBD2 covers 10 bases. The CDR3 is 15 amino acids. Germline CDR1 SNHLY, CDR2 FYNNEI. The CDR3 nucleotides are TGTGCCGGCAGTTACCCGACTAGCGGGACAGATACGCAGTATTTT. Residues: CAGSYPTSGTDTQYF.

The rearrangement uses TRBV7-6 and TRBJ2-3; 8 bases line up with TRBD2. This CDR3 contains 15 residues. Trimming at V came to 5 bases and at J to 0 bases, leaving 4 bases not matched to a gene. The V gene's germline CDR1 is SGHVS and CDR2 FNYEAQ. The CDR3 loop reads CASSRGGTSTDTQYF. The CDR3 DNA is TGTGCCAGCAGCCGCGGGGGGACTAGCACAGATACGCAGTATTTT.

This clonotype appeared many times. The chain couples TRBV7-2 to TRBJ2-1; 9 nucleotides agree with TRBD1. CDR3 length: 16 amino acids. Germline V gives CDR1 SGHTA, CDR2 FQGNSA. Germline trimming cut 5 bases from V and 9 bases from J; bases unmatched to any gene: 14. In DNA, the CDR3 is TGTGCCAGCAGCGTACAGGGGGCATTAGCTCTCGGTGAGCAGTTCTTC. Amino acid sequence: CASSVQGALALGEQFF.

This clonotype was seen many times. The rearrangement links TRBV5-1 to TRBJ2-1; D unclear. The germline CDR1 and CDR2 sequences are SGHRS and YFSETQ. The ends were cut back, 6 bases at V and 7 bases at J, with 17 bases in the middle. CDR3 length: 14 residues. The CDR3 spells CASTPRPPNNEQFF. As DNA, the CDR3 is TGCGCCAGCACCCCTAGGCCCCCTAATAATGAGCAGTTCTTC.

This clonotype was observed a handful of times. This chain links TRBV28 with TRBJ2-7, with 8 bases lining up with TRBD1. Losses at the gene ends were 8 bases for V and 7 bases for J; bases not matched to a gene: 10. The CDR3 contains 13 residues. Per germline, CDR1 MDHEN and CDR2 SYDVKM. CDR3 region: CASGTGGSEEQYF. The CDR3 DNA sequence: TGTGCCAGCGGGACAGGCGGGTCGGAGGAGCAGTACTTC.

In the case of this clonotype: An end of the junction does not agree with germline; a read error may underlie this. CDR3 sequence reads: CAGSLGDSRNGYTF. The CDR3 DNA is TGTGCCGGCAGCTTAGGGGACAGTAGAAACGGCTACACCTTC. The gene calls are TRBV7-2 and TRBJ1-2; 7 bases match TRBD1. The length of the CDR3 is 14 residues. Germline V gives CDR1 SGHTA, CDR2 FQGNSA. Drawing the rest from reference TRBV7-2 and TRBJ1-2, the complete variable domain is GAGVSQSPSNKVTEKGKDVELRCDPISGHTALYWYRQSLGQGLEFLIYFQGNSAPDKSGLPSDRFSAERTGGSVSTLTIQRTQQEDSAVYLCAGSLGDSRNGYTFGSGTRLTVV.

This clonotype was seen only a few times. This chain joins TRBV28 and TRBJ1-4; the D is unclear. V shed 3 bases and J shed 8 bases, with 13 bases lying between them. The CDR3 is made up of 14 amino acids. Germline V CDR1 and CDR2: MDHEN, SYDVKM. The chain's CDR3 is CASSLVKGEEKLFF. The CDR3 nucleotides read TGTGCCAGCAGTTTGGTAAAGGGAGAGGAAAAACTGTTTTTT.

In this sample, this clonotype turned up many times. The CDR3 protein is CASSEDRGSYNEQFF. The CDR3 DNA follows: TGCGCCAGCAGCGAAGACAGGGGATCCTACAATGAGCAGTTCTTC. The chain is built from TRBV5-1 and TRBJ2-1; TRBD1 agrees at 8 bases. The trim removed 4 bases at V and 1 base at J, leaving 4 bases unmatched. CDR1 is SGHRS, CDR2 YFSETQ, per germline. CDR3 length equals 15 residues. Full variable domain (outside the CDR3, taken from reference TRBV5-1 and TRBJ2-1): KAGVTQTPRYLIKTRGQQVTLSCSPISGHRSVSWYQQTPGQGLQFLFEYFSETQRNKGNFPGRFSGRQFSNSRSEMNVSTLELGDSALYLCASSEDRGSYNEQFFGPGTRLTVL.

Points on this clonotype: An end of the junction differs from the germline gene, which may be a read error. The J gene is TRBJ2-7, the V gene TRBV7-2; D is perhaps TRBD2 (6 bases). The CDR3 runs 14 residues. In germline, CDR1 is SGHTA, CDR2 FQGNSA. CDR3 sequence: CASRTGASARERYF. CDR3 DNA sequence: TGTGCCAGCAGGACCGGGGCTAGCGCCCGGGAGCGGTACTTC.

This clonotype was found once. The rearrangement links TRBV19 to TRBJ2-2; 9 positions match TRBD2. V shed 5 bases and J 7 bases; nucleotides not matched to a gene: 11. Germline assignment: CDR1 LNHDA and CDR2 SQIVND (reference sequence). The CDR3 sequence is 16 residues long. The CDR3 loop is CASSGRLAETYGELFF. CDR3 nucleotides: TGTGCCAGTAGTGGTAGACTAGCGGAGACCTACGGGGAGCTGTTTTTT.

Of note for this clonotype: The CDR3 carries no conserved terminal phenylalanine or tryptophan, so it likely arises from a read error. The DNA is left out, because the CDR3 cannot be placed on it with certainty; the CDR3 is given as TCRdb lists it. The J gene is TRBJ2-5, the V gene TRBV2. Germline values: CDR1 SNHLY, CDR2 FYNNEI. The CDR3 spans 9 residues, counting both ends. The CDR3 reads CASSRHPNT.

This rearrangement joins TRBV7-3 to TRBJ1-6, with D perhaps TRBD1 (6 bases). The CDR3 sequence is 14 residues long. Looked up from germline, CDR1 is SGHTA and CDR2 is FQGTGA. The V end was cut by 5 bases, the J end by 7 bases, with 12 bases between. CDR3 in amino acids: CASSPGALNSPLHF. The CDR3 DNA reads TGTGCCAGCAGCCCAGGGGCCCTGAATTCACCCCTCCACTTT.

This clonotype was picked up one time. This chain joins TRBV2 and TRBJ1-5; D call uncertain. The CDR3 extends over 14 amino acids. The V and J ends lost 6 bases and 5 bases respectively, with 14 bases between them. The germline V gene encodes CDR1 SNHLY and CDR2 FYNNEI. CDR3 DNA: TGTGCCAGCAGGAGGGTCTACTTCTATCAGCCCCAGCATTTT. This sequence encodes CASRRVYFYQPQHF.

J is TRBJ1-2 and V is TRBV6-1; possibly TRBD1 for D (5 bases). The germline V and J ends were trimmed by 6 bases and 8 bases, with 13 bases remaining between them. CDR3 length: 12 amino acids. Germline CDR1 MNHNS, CDR2 SASEGT. The CDR3 spells CASRGGSRGYTF. DNA for the CDR3: TGTGCCAGCAGGGGGGGGTCGAGGGGCTACACCTTC.

A single count supports this clonotype. The chain is built from TRBV15 and TRBJ2-1, with TRBD2 identical over 8 bases. This CDR3 has 18 amino acids. Germline values: CDR1 LNHNV, CDR2 YYDKDF (reference sequence). The V gene end was trimmed by 0 bases and the J gene end by 0 bases; junction bases not matched to a gene: 7. CDR3 residues: CATSRDLGGGSSYNEQFF. CDR3 bases: TGTGCCACCAGCAGAGATTTGGGCGGGGGGTCCTCCTACAATGAGCAGTTCTTC.

The chain links TRBV7-9 to TRBJ2-7, with 8 bases identical to TRBD2. V lost 7 bases, J lost 0 bases, and 5 bases stayed unmatched. Looked up from germline, CDR1 is SEHNR and CDR2 is FQNEAQ (reference sequence). The CDR3 covers 14 residues. This chain's CDR3 is CASNPGGDSYEQYF. The CDR3 DNA is TGTGCCAGCAATCCGGGGGGGGACTCCTACGAGCAGTACTTC.

This chain uses TRBV19 with TRBJ1-1; a possible D gene is TRBD1 (5 bases). This CDR3 region has 15 residues. Trimming stripped 4 bases from V and 1 base from J, with 13 bases between. The V gene's germline CDR1 is LNHDA and CDR2 SQIVND (reference sequence). Here the CDR3 reads CASSTLGAGNTEAFF. The CDR3 DNA sequence: TGTGCCAGTAGTACCCTCGGGGCAGGGAACACTGAAGCTTTCTTT.

This clonotype occurred many times. The V call is TRBV20-1, the J call TRBJ1-6; possible D gene TRBD1, 6 bases. Germline loops: CDR1 DFQATT, CDR2 SNEGSKA (reference sequence). V was clipped by 2 bases and J by 0 bases, with 17 bases between them. This CDR3 is 18 amino acids long. CDR3 residues: CSARTTGLKSSYNSPLHF. For the CDR3, the DNA is TGCAGTGCTAGAACGACAGGACTAAAGAGCTCCTATAATTCACCCCTCCACTTT.

This clonotype has a count of ten or more. One end of the junction fails to match germline, which may point to a read error. The V gene is TRBV7-8, the J gene TRBJ2-3; the D call may be TRBD1 or TRBD2 (6 bases each). CDR1 is SGHVS and CDR2 is FQNEAQ in the germline V gene. The CDR3 extends over 15 amino acids. This CDR3 is CASSPQGLRTNTQYF. The CDR3 DNA sequence: TGTGCCAGCAGCCCACAGGGACTCCGCACAAATACGCAGTATTTT.

This clonotype was observed a handful of times. V gene TRBV5-6 combines with J gene TRBJ1-4; D is possibly TRBD1 (6 bases). The CDR3 runs to 14 residues. The ends were cut back, 1 base at V and 13 bases at J, with 17 bases in the middle. CDR1 and CDR2 (germline): SGHDT, YYEEEE. The chain's CDR3 is CASSLQGSVGGLFF. The CDR3 DNA reads as TGTGCCAGCAGCTTGCAGGGGTCGGTAGGGGGACTGTTTTTT.

DNA for the CDR3: TGCAGCGTTGATTTACGGGAGACCTACAATGAGCAGTTCTTC. Translation: CSVDLRETYNEQFF. The chain carries TRBV29-1 and TRBJ2-1; TRBD2 might be the D (6 bases). CDR3 size: 14 residues. The V and J ends lost 3 bases and 2 bases respectively, with 11 bases between them. Germline loops: CDR1 SQVTM, CDR2 ANQGSEA.

The rearrangement links TRBV4-1 to TRBJ2-2, with 10 positions matching TRBD1. The CDR3 runs 17 residues. CDR1 and CDR2 (germline): MGHRA, YSYEKL. Trimming took 1 base from V and 3 from J; bases not matched to a gene: 5. CDR3 sequence reads: CASSQGGQGKYTGELFF. CDR3 sequence (DNA): TGCGCCAGCAGCCAAGGGGGACAGGGGAAATACACCGGGGAGCTGTTTTTT.